These T cell receptor beta chains were read from a single sample in a study of metastatic and nonmetastatic thyroid tumors. TCRdb re-analyzed the PCR reads using MiXCR. Among approximately 31,000 clones, 25% to 35% were seen once, and the ten largest hold more than 30%. The source material was blood. The receptors derive from a female donor with papillary thyroid cancer or a benign thyroid nodule (not recorded which). Some clones in this sample may be carry-over from other donors' samples. Each CDR3 is given with its conserved first and last residue. Each record gives: V gene, J gene, CDR3 protein.

TRBV20-1	TRBJ2-7	CSAGTGTGGFEQYF
TRBV11-2	TRBJ2-5	CASSPERAQETQYF
TRBV7-9	TRBJ2-6	CASSNTGYGANVLTF
TRBV20-1	TRBJ2-3	CSAKGTSSSTDTQYF
TRBV2	TRBJ2-7	CASSESYEGGRGIYEQYF
TRBV7-2	TRBJ1-1	CASSLRGIGGQATEAFF
TRBV7-2	TRBJ1-4	CASSPYLGEKLFF
TRBV9	TRBJ1-1	CASSDGPNTEAFF
TRBV7-2	TRBJ2-2	CASSFAGLAGFGAGELFF
TRBV2	TRBJ2-7	CASSGWLEEYF
TRBV28	TRBJ1-4	CASTLSGASVEKLFF
TRBV6-2/TRBV6-3	TRBJ2-7	CASSLSSYEQYF
TRBV6-5	TRBJ2-4	CASSYSTGGVGQNIQYF
TRBV30	TRBJ1-1	CAWSVWGPQNTEAFF
TRBV6-1	TRBJ1-4	CASRPIATNEKLFF
TRBV19	TRBJ2-7	CASSHGTSGKSQYF
TRBV18	TRBJ2-4	CASSPDRAANIQYF
TRBV10-3	TRBJ2-2	CAISDRDTGELFF
TRBV9	TRBJ1-1	CSSGGLNTESFF
TRBV4-2	TRBJ2-7	CASSQDDSESYEQYF
TRBV7-2	TRBJ1-6	CASILVQSGSPLHF
TRBV9	TRBJ2-2	CASSVGQGSTGELFF
TRBV19	TRBJ1-5	CASSRDRYQPQHF
TRBV6-2/TRBV6-3	TRBJ2-7	CASSSHKGSYEQYF
TRBV20-1	TRBJ2-7	CSPKWLSGGSYEQYF
TRBV12-3/TRBV12-4	TRBJ2-1	CASSWDRGNNEQFF
TRBV19	TRBJ1-4	CASITLGTGQIEKLFF
TRBV3-1	TRBJ1-4	CASSQQRGTNEKLFF
TRBV4-1	TRBJ2-2	CASSQEQALYTGELFF